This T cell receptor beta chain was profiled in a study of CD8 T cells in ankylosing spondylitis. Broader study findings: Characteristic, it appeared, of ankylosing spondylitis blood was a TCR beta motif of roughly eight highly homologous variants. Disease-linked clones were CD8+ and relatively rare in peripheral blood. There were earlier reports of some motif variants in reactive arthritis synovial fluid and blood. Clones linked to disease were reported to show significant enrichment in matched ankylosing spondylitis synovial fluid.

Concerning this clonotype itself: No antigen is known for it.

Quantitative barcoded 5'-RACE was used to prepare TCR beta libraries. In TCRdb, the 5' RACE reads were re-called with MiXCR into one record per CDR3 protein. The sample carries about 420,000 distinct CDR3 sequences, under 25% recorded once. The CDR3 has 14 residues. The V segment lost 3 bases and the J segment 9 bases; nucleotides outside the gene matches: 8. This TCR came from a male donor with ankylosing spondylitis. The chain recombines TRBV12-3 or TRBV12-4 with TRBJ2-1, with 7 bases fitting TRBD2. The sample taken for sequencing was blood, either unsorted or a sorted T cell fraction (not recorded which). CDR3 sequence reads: CASSLGLPGGEQFF. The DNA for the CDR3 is TGTGCCAGCAGTTTGGGTCTACCGGGGGGTGAGCAGTTCTTC.